A selection of T cell receptor beta chains follows, all from one sample in a study of tumor and adjacent non-tumor tissue in lung cancer. MiXCR was run by TCRdb on the multiplex PCR reads, yielding one entry per CDR3 protein. The sample has 200,000 to 250,000 distinct CDR3 sequences, less than 80% seen once. Material: lung tumor tissue. Receptors originate from a man aged 60-69 years with non-small cell lung cancer. CDR3s include the opening cysteine and the closing phenylalanine or tryptophan. A D gene is named only where the DNA matches it firmly. Expanded clones get a size class; other rows say once, few or many, or leave the size out.

v_call	j_call	d_call	clone_size	cdr3_nt	cdr3_aa
TRBV4-2	TRBJ2-7	.	.	TGTGCCAGCAGCCAAGATCTTTCGAGCTCCTACAAGCAGTACTTC	CASSQDLSSSYKQYF
TRBV12-3/TRBV12-4	TRBJ2-5	.	.	TGTGCCATCACTTTTTCAGGCGCAGAGACCCAGTACTTC	CAITFSGAETQYF
TRBV20-1	TRBJ1-1	TRBD1	few	TGCAGTGATACACAGACAGGGAGAACTGAAGCTTTCTTT	CSDTQTGRTEAFF
TRBV6-1	TRBJ1-5	.	.	TGTGCCAGCAGTGCTACACTTTATGTGCCCCAGCAATTT	CASSATLYVPQQF
TRBV5-1	TRBJ2-5	TRBD2	.	TGCGCCAGCAGCTTGGGACTAGCGATAGGTACGGAGACCCAGTACTTC	CASSLGLAIGTETQYF
TRBV10-1	TRBJ2-2	.	.	TGTCCCAGCAGTAGTAGGAATACCGGGGAGCTGTTTTTT	CPSSSRNTGELFF
TRBV6-5	TRBJ1-1	TRBD1	.	TGTGCCAGCAGTTTCGGGACAGCGTGGAACACTGAAGCTTTCTTT	CASSFGTAWNTEAFF
TRBV29-1	TRBJ2-7	.	.	TGCAGCGTTACCCCCCGGGAGACCTACGAGCAGTACTTC	CSVTPRETYEQYF
TRBV7-9	TRBJ1-2	TRBD1	.	TGTGCCAGCAGACCCGGGACAGGGGCCTTGGAGGGGTATGGTTGCACCTTC	CASRPGTGALEGYGCTF
TRBV6-1	TRBJ1-5	.	many	TGTGCCAGCAGCCACGCGGCTAAGGAGTGGCCCCAGCATTTT	CASSHAAKEWPQHF
TRBV11-3	TRBJ2-1	TRBD2	once	TGTGCCAGTAGCCGTCCTAGCGGGTATAATGAGCAGTTCTTC	CASSRPSGYNEQFF
TRBV6-2/TRBV6-3	TRBJ1-3	.	.	TGTGCCAGCAGTTCCGGGACCTCTGGAAACACGTTATATTTT	CASSSGTSGNTLYF
TRBV7-9	TRBJ2-6	.	few	TGTGCCAGCAGCTCCACCGGGACCCACTCTGGGGCCAACGTCCTGACTTTC	CASSSTGTHSGANVLTF
TRBV7-9	TRBJ2-4	TRBD1	.	TGTGCCAGCAGCCCGATGACAGGGGCGTTAGCCAAAAACATTCAGTACTTC	CASSPMTGALAKNIQYF
TRBV7-8	TRBJ2-7	.	few	TGTGCCAGCAGCTTAGGGGAACTCACCTACGAGCAGTACTTC	CASSLGELTYEQYF
TRBV20-1	TRBJ2-4	.	many	TGCAGTGCCAACCTCGGCCGGGCCTCCGACGCCAAAAACATTCAGTACTTC	CSANLGRASDAKNIQYF
TRBV20-1	TRBJ2-7	TRBD2	.	TGCGGTGGTAGAGATGCGGGGAGGGTGGTTAGCTACGAGCAGTACTTC	CGGRDAGRVVSYEQYF
TRBV11-3	TRBJ1-6	.	.	TGTGCCAGGAGCGACGGTGATCCACCCCTCCAGTTT	CARSDGDPPLQF
TRBV10-1	TRBJ2-5	.	once	TGCGCCAGTAGCCTCGACTCCGACGGTCAAGAGACCCCGTACTTC	CASSLDSDGQETPYF
TRBV20-1	TRBJ1-6	.	.	TGCAGTGCTAACGAGCCTTGGGGGGTCGAGGTGCCCCTCCACTTT	CSANEPWGVEVPLHF
TRBV14	TRBJ2-3	.	.	TGTACCAGCAGCCTCTGTTCTAGTGGAAGTACAGATACGCAGTATTTT	CTSSLCSSGSTDTQYF
TRBV6-2/TRBV6-3	TRBJ2-1	.	once	TGTGCCAGCAGTTGGACTGTGAATGAGCATTTCTTC	CASSWTVNEHFF
TRBV5-1	TRBJ1-2	.	few	TGCGCCAGCAGCGGCGGGACCTCGATAGGCTATGGCTACACCTTC	CASSGGTSIGYGYTF
TRBV18	TRBJ2-5	TRBD1	.	TGTGCCAGCTCACCGACAGGGGCGAGACACGAGACCCAGTACTTC	CASSPTGARHETQYF
TRBV6-2/TRBV6-3	TRBJ2-7	.	.	TGTGCCAGCAGTTACATCCACCAGGGGAGATACGGGCAGTACTTC	CASSYIHQGRYGQYF
TRBV7-9	TRBJ1-1	.	.	TGTGCCAGCAGCTTAGTCAGGGACACTGAAGCTTTCTTT	CASSLVRDTEAFF
TRBV6-6	TRBJ1-1	TRBD1	many	TGTGCCAGCAGTACCACAGGGGGCGCGGGCACTGAAGCTTTCTTT	CASSTTGGAGTEAFF
TRBV6-5	TRBJ1-5	.	.	TGTGCCAGCAGTTATTCGAGAGTGAATCAGCCCCAGCATTTT	CASSYSRVNQPQHF
TRBV12-3/TRBV12-4	TRBJ1-2	.	.	TGTGCCAGCAGTTTAACGGAGGTCTATGGCTACACCTTC	CASSLTEVYGYTF